This T cell receptor beta chain derives from a study of cytomegalovirus exposure and HLA in healthy donors. The germline CDR1 and CDR2 sequences are GTSNPN and SVGIG (reference sequence). This CDR3 contains 13 residues. V lost 0 bases and J lost 7; bases outside the gene matches: 5. Notes on the study in general: Presence/absence analyses took donor sequencing depth as roughly uniform.

A word on this clone: Its antigen is undetermined.

The PCR made use of 60 Vbeta and 13 Jbeta primers. TCRdb's table, derived via immunoSEQ multiplex PCR, lists solely in-frame clones and lacks some. This sample carries 120,000 to 150,000 clones, approximately 80% of them seen once, and the ten largest clones take almost 2.5%. The chain uses TRBV30 and TRBJ2-7, with 8 bases lining up with TRBD1. The origin of this receptor is a boy aged 2 to 10 in good health and CMV-seronegative. Sequencing used PBMCs. Written as DNA, the CDR3 is TGTGCCTGGAGTGTACAGGGGGGAGAGGAGCAGTACTTC. Amino acids: CAWSVQGGEEQYF.